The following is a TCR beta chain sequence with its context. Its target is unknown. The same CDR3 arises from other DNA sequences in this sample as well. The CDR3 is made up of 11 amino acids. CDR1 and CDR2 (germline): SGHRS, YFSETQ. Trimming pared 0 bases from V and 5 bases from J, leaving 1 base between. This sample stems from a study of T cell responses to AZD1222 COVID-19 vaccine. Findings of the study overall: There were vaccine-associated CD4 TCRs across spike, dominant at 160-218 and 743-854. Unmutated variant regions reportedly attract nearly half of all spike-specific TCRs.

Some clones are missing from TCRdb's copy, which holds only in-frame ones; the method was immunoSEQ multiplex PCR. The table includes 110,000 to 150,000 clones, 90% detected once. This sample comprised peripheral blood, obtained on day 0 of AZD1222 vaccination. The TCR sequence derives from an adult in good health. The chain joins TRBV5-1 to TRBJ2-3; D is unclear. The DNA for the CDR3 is TGCGCCAGCAGCTTGGAAGATACGCAGTATTTT. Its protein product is CASSLEDTQYF.